This T cell receptor beta chain was recorded in a study of molecular identifiers for immune sequencing clone quantification. In the study overall: Replicates involved a five-way split of RNA from about 20,000 or 100,000 naive CD8 cells, with sequencing of four.

There are 15 residues in the CDR3. Per germline, CDR1 MNHNS and CDR2 SASEGT. Trimming took 2 bases from V and 3 from J, leaving 13 bases between them. Sorted naive CD8 T cells were those defined as CD8+CD4-CCR7+CD45RA+. TCRdb passed the PCR reads through MiXCR, listing each CDR3 protein once. The sample shows around 460,000 distinct CDR3 sequences, about 25% of them seen only once. The chain links TRBV6-1 to TRBJ1-1; no firm D call. This clonotype was obtained from a human donor in good health. Some libraries in this study had Jurkat cell RNA spiked in. The sample was naive CD8+ T cells from blood, with Jurkat cell RNA spiked in. The subset here: FACS-sorted CD8+CD4-CCR7+CD45RA+ naive T cells. The CDR3 reads CASSETHSHHTEAFF. The CDR3 coding sequence is TGTGCCAGCAGTGAAACTCACAGCCACCACACTGAAGCTTTCTTT.